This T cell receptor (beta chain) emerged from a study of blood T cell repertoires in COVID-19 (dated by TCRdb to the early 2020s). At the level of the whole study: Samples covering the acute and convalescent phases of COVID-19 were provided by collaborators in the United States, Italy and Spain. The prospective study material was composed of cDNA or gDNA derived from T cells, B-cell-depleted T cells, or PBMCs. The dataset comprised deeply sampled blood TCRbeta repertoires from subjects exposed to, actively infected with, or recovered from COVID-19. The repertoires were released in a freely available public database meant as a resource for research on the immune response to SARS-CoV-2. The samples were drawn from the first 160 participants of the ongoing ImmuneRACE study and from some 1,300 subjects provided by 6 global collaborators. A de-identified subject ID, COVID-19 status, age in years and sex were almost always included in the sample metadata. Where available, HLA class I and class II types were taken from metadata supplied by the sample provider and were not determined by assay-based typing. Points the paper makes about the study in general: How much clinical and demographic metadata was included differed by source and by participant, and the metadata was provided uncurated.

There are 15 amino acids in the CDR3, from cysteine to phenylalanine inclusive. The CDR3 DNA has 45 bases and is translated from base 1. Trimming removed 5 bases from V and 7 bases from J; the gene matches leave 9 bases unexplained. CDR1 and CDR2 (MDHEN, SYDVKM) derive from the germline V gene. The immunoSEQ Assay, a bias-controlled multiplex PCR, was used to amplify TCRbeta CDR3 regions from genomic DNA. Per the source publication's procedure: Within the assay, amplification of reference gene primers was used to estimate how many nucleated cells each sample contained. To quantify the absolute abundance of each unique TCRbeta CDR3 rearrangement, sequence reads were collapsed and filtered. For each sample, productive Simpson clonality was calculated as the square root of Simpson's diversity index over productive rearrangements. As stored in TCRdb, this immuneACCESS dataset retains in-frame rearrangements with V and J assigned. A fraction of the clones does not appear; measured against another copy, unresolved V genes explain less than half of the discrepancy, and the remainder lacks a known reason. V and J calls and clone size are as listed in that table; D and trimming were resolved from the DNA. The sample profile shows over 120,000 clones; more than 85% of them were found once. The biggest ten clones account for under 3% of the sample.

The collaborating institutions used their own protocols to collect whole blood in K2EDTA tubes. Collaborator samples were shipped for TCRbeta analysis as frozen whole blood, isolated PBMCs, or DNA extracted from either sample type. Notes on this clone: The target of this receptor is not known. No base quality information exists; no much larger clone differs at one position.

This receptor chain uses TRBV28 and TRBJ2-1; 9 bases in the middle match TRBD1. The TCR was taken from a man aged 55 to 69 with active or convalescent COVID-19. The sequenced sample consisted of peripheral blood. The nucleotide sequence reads TGTGCCAGCAGTACCCCCGGGACAGGGTTGAATGAGCAGTTCTTC. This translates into CASSTPGTGLNEQFF.